Presented here are 32 T cell receptor beta chains from one specimen sequenced in a study of OX40 agonist ivuxolimab in advanced cancers. Assay: immunoSEQ multiplex PCR; the TCRdb copy retains only in-frame clones and omits some. There are 55,000 to 60,000 clones in the sample; about 81% occur only once, and 0.75% lies in the top ten. The sample was CD4+ or CD8+ T cells sorted from blood, taken in a trial of the OX40 agonist ivuxolimab. Receptors originate from an adult with an advanced solid tumor such as melanoma, head and neck, liver or kidney cancer.

V usage is TRBV10-3 and J usage is TRBJ2-1; 8 nucleotides align to TRBD1. Germline values: CDR1 ENHRY, CDR2 SYGVKD. Trimming took 10 bases from V and 9 from J; bases not matched to a gene: 11. The CDR3 spans 13 residues. CDR3 coding DNA: TGTGCCACCTTGACAGGGGAGGCAGCTGAGCAGTTCTTC. Translation gives CATLTGEAAEQFF.

This sequence joins TRBV10-1 and TRBJ1-1; D perhaps matches TRBD1 (5 bases). V was shortened by 3 bases and J by 1 base, with 12 bases between the two germline ends. Germline CDR1 WNHNN, CDR2 SYGVQD (reference sequence). This CDR3 has 15 residues. Here the CDR3 DNA reads TGCGCCAGCAGTGACCAAGGGGATAGGAACACTGAAGCTTTCTTT. Protein: CASSDQGDRNTEAFF.

The chain employs TRBV10-3 and TRBJ1-3; D is undetermined. Per the germline V gene, CDR1 is ENHRY and CDR2 is SYGVKD. The germline V and J ends were trimmed by 3 bases and 0 bases, with 6 bases remaining between them. The CDR3 length is 14 residues. CDR3 residues: CAISDGSSGNTIYF. For the CDR3, the DNA is TGTGCCATCAGTGACGGCAGCTCTGGAAACACCATATATTTT.

This chain links TRBV6-6 with TRBJ2-7; 7 nucleotides match TRBD1. CDR1 is MNHNY and CDR2 is SVGAGI in the germline V gene (reference sequence). This CDR3 contains 16 residues. Trimming took 5 bases from V and 0 from J; bases not matched to a gene: 10. CDR3: CASSQNRDRVSYEQYF. Written as DNA, the CDR3 is TGTGCCAGCAGTCAGAACAGGGACAGAGTCTCCTACGAGCAGTACTTC.

This chain links TRBV11-1 with TRBJ2-5; 12 nucleotides align to TRBD2. This CDR3 has 16 amino acids. V lost 1 base and J lost 5; bases outside the gene matches: 5. Germline V CDR1 and CDR2: SGHAT, FQDESV (reference sequence). In nucleotides, the CDR3 is TGTGCCAGCAGCTTAGGCGGGACTAGCGGGCCGGAGACCCAGTACTTC. This codes for CASSLGGTSGPETQYF.

The V gene is TRBV14, the J gene TRBJ1-6; D might be TRBD1 (6 bases). Trimming removed 4 bases from V and 7 bases from J, with 14 bases in between. CDR1 and CDR2 from the germline V gene are SGHDN and FVKESK. The CDR3 covers 15 residues. The CDR3 here is CASSPGGPGNSPLHF. The CDR3 DNA reads as TGTGCCAGCAGCCCCGGGGGCCCGGGCAATTCACCCCTCCACTTT.

The chain is built from TRBV5-1 and TRBJ2-5; 10 bases fit TRBD2. Germline lookup yields CDR1 SGHRS and CDR2 YFSETQ. V trimming: 0 bases; J trimming: 5 bases; junction bases outside the gene matches: 7. This CDR3 spans 16 amino acids. The CDR3 DNA sequence: TGCGCCAGCAGCTTGGGAGGGCTAGCGGGGGTGGAGACCCAGTACTTC. This sequence encodes CASSLGGLAGVETQYF. The variable domain in full, completed from reference TRBV5-1 and TRBJ2-5, reads KAGVTQTPRYLIKTRGQQVTLSCSPISGHRSVSWYQQTPGQGLQFLFEYFSETQRNKGNFPGRFSGRQFSNSRSEMNVSTLELGDSALYLCASSLGGLAGVETQYFGPGTRLLVL.

The chain combines TRBV5-5 with TRBJ1-1; TRBD1 matches 7 bases. Germline V CDR1 and CDR2: SGHKS, YYEKEE (reference sequence). CDR3 length equals 15 residues. The trim removed 0 bases at V and 1 base at J, leaving 3 bases unmatched. CDR3 sequence reads: CASSLEGTANTEAFF. CDR3 nucleotide sequence: TGTGCCAGCAGCTTGGAGGGGACAGCGAACACTGAAGCTTTCTTT. The whole variable domain, filled in from reference TRBV5-5 and TRBJ1-1, reads DAGVTQSPTHLIKTRGQQVTLRCSPISGHKSVSWYQQVLGQGPQFIFQYYEKEERGRGNFPDRFSARQFPNYSSELNVNALLLGDSALYLCASSLEGTANTEAFFGQGTRLTVV.

J is TRBJ2-1 and V is TRBV7-2, with unresolved D. The CDR3 sequence is 17 residues long. The V end lost 3 bases, the J end lost 0 bases, and 15 bases lay between the germline ends. Germline values: CDR1 SGHTA, CDR2 FQGNSA. CDR3 nucleotide sequence: TGTGCCAGCAGCTTCCCCCTGTTTACGAACTCCTACAATGAGCAGTTCTTC. Protein: CASSFPLFTNSYNEQFF.

The rearrangement joins TRBV28 to TRBJ2-7; possible D gene TRBD1, 6 bases. The CDR3 totals 14 residues. V lost 10 bases and J 0 bases, leaving 16 bases between the germline ends. The germline gives CDR1 MDHEN, CDR2 SYDVKM. The CDR3 sequence: CATFGTLNSYEQYF. The DNA for the CDR3 is TGTGCCACCTTCGGGACACTAAACTCCTACGAGCAGTACTTC.

This chain connects TRBV7-6 to TRBJ1-1, with D maybe TRBD1 (6 bases). The V end was cut by 1 base, the J end by 6 bases, with 21 bases between. CDR3 length: 17 amino acids. Germline lookup yields CDR1 SGHVS and CDR2 FNYEAQ. DNA for the CDR3: TGTGCCAGCAGCTTAGGGGGGCAGGGGCTGGGCGAGCCTGAAGCTTTCTTT. Translated, it gives CASSLGGQGLGEPEAFF. The variable domain in full, with the rest retrieved from reference TRBV7-6 and TRBJ1-1, is GAGVSQSPRYKVTKRGQDVALRCDPISGHVSLYWYRQALGQGPEFLTYFNYEAQQDKSGLPNDRFSAERPEGSISTLTIQRTEQRDSAMYRCASSLGGQGLGEPEAFFGQGTRLTVV.

The chain joins TRBV2 to TRBJ2-5; TRBD2 agrees at 10 bases. CDR1 is SNHLY, CDR2 FYNNEI, per germline. This CDR3 is built from 15 residues. V lost 6 bases, J lost 6 bases, and 10 bases stayed unmatched. This chain's CDR3 is CASRFSGGAGKTQYF. The CDR3 coding sequence is TGTGCCAGCAGGTTCAGCGGGGGGGCCGGGAAGACCCAGTACTTC. Full variable domain (missing parts from reference TRBV2 and TRBJ2-5): EPEVTQTPSHQVTQMGQEVILRCVPISNHLYFYWYRQILGQKVEFLVSFYNNEISEKSEIFDDQFSVERPDGSNFTLKIRSTKLEDSAMYFCASRFSGGAGKTQYFGPGTRLLVL.

The rearrangement joins TRBV15 to TRBJ2-2; D possibly uses TRBD1 or TRBD2 (6 bases each). V lost 0 bases and J 2 bases, leaving 10 bases between the germline ends. The germline V gene has CDR1 LNHNV and CDR2 YYDKDF (reference sequence). The CDR3 has 16 residues. The CDR3 DNA is TGTGCCACCAGCAGAGATCCGGGGGCCAACACCGGGGAGCTGTTTTTT. Its translation is CATSRDPGANTGELFF.

Concerning this clone: Other DNA sequences from this sample encode an identical CDR3 as well. V gene TRBV5-1 combines with J gene TRBJ2-5; no clear D. The CDR3 contains 13 residues. V shed 0 bases and J shed 1 base, with 4 bases lying between them. The V gene's germline CDR1 is SGHRS and CDR2 YFSETQ. DNA for the CDR3: TGCGCCAGCAGCTTGGAGGGCCAAGAGACCCAGTACTTC. Its protein is CASSLEGQETQYF. Complete variable domain (other parts from reference TRBV5-1 and TRBJ2-5): KAGVTQTPRYLIKTRGQQVTLSCSPISGHRSVSWYQQTPGQGLQFLFEYFSETQRNKGNFPGRFSGRQFSNSRSEMNVSTLELGDSALYLCASSLEGQETQYFGPGTRLLVL.

The chain uses TRBV7-9 and TRBJ1-2, with D tentatively TRBD1 (5 bases). Trimming cost V 5 bases and J 10 bases, with 17 bases left between them. Germline V gene sequence: CDR1 SEHNR, CDR2 FQNEAQ (reference sequence). The CDR3 length is 13 residues. The CDR3 sequence: CASSPREGLAYTF. The DNA of the CDR3 is TGTGCCAGCAGCCCGCGCGAGGGACTGGCCTACACCTTC.

In DNA, the CDR3 is TGTGCCAGCAGCTTGGCTCTGGGACAGGGGTCTCAGGGCAATCAGCCCCAGCATTTT. Protein sequence: CASSLALGQGSQGNQPQHF. V is TRBV5-4 and J is TRBJ1-5, with 10 bases matching TRBD1. The CDR3 is 19 residues long. The germline V gene has CDR1 SGHNT and CDR2 YYREEE (reference sequence). V was clipped by 0 bases and J by 2 bases; unmatched bases: 11.

The V call is TRBV6-5, the J call TRBJ2-7; 9 bases are a match to TRBD2. CDR1 is MNHEY and CDR2 is SVGAGI in the germline V gene. The trim removed 4 bases at V and 6 bases at J, leaving 13 bases unmatched. The CDR3 totals 16 residues. CDR3 sequence reads: CASSWRGGATSVEQYF. The CDR3, as DNA: TGTGCCAGCAGTTGGCGGGGGGGGGCGACTAGTGTCGAGCAGTACTTC.

The V gene is TRBV5-1, the J gene TRBJ1-2; D gene uncertain. The CDR3 extends over 13 amino acids. Germline assignment: CDR1 SGHRS and CDR2 YFSETQ. V was pared by 4 bases and J by 7 bases, with 14 bases between. The DNA for the CDR3 is TGCGCCAGCAGCCCCGAGCTCGGTTTTGGCTACACCTTC. Its translation: CASSPELGFGYTF.

This chain uses TRBV25-1 with TRBJ1-6, with 9 bases fitting TRBD1. The CDR3 is 14 residues long. In germline, CDR1 is MGHDK, CDR2 SYGVNS. J lost 8 bases, V lost 4 bases, and 3 bases had no gene match. The CDR3 reads CASSAQGAYSPLHF. The CDR3, as DNA: TGTGCCAGCAGTGCACAGGGGGCCTATTCACCCCTCCACTTT.

This sequence joins TRBV5-4 and TRBJ2-6; weak D call: TRBD1 (6 bases). CDR3 length: 17 residues. V was trimmed by 4 bases and J by 0 bases, leaving 14 bases between them. Germline V gives CDR1 SGHNT, CDR2 YYREEE (reference sequence). CDR3: CASSHYRELSGANVLTF. CDR3 in DNA: TGTGCCAGCAGCCATTACAGGGAGCTCTCTGGGGCCAACGTCCTGACTTTC.

The gene calls are TRBV7-2 and TRBJ2-5; TRBD2 agrees at 10 bases. From germline, CDR1 is SGHTA and CDR2 FQGNSA. With V trimmed by 5 bases and J by 11 bases, 14 bases remained unmatched. The CDR3 has 15 residues. The CDR3 spells CASSPNGASGGEQYF. CDR3 nucleotide sequence: TGTGCCAGCAGCCCTAACGGGGCTAGCGGGGGAGAGCAGTACTTC.

This rearrangement joins TRBV7-2 to TRBJ1-1, with D perhaps TRBD1 (5 bases). The germline CDR1 and CDR2 sequences are SGHTA and FQGNSA. Trimming took off 3 bases at V and 7 bases at J, with 9 bases between the two ends. The CDR3 has 12 amino acids. The chain's CDR3 is CASSFNTGEAFF. CDR3 coding DNA: TGTGCCAGCAGCTTTAATACAGGTGAAGCTTTCTTT.

The CDR3 nucleotides are TGCGCCAGCAGCTTGGGGGCAGGGGGACACCAAGAGACCCAGTACTTC. Protein product: CASSLGAGGHQETQYF. The chain combines TRBV5-1 with TRBJ2-5, with TRBD1 identical over 7 bases. The CDR3 covers 16 residues. Germline CDR1 is SGHRS and CDR2 is YFSETQ. The J segment lost 0 bases and the V segment lost 0 bases, leaving 5 bases of the junction unmatched. Based on the CDR3 plus reference TRBV5-1 and TRBJ2-5, the full variable domain is KAGVTQTPRYLIKTRGQQVTLSCSPISGHRSVSWYQQTPGQGLQFLFEYFSETQRNKGNFPGRFSGRQFSNSRSEMNVSTLELGDSALYLCASSLGAGGHQETQYFGPGTRLLVL.

This clone was counted a few times. The chain uses TRBV15 and TRBJ2-5, with D tentatively TRBD1 (6 bases). With 3 bases removed from V and 5 bases from J, the gap between germline ends came to 13 bases. The length of the CDR3 is 14 residues. The germline CDR1 and CDR2 sequences are LNHNV and YYDKDF (reference sequence). CDR3 sequence: CATSSGQPRETQYF. For the CDR3, the DNA is TGTGCCACCAGCAGTGGACAGCCGAGGGAGACCCAGTACTTC.

This rearrangement joins TRBV6-5 to TRBJ2-7, with unresolved D. The CDR3 contains 14 residues. Germline CDR1 is MNHEY and CDR2 is SVGAGI. The V end lost 5 bases, the J end lost 0 bases, and 11 bases lay between the germline ends. As DNA, the CDR3 is TGTGCCAGCAGTCGGACGGGTAGCTCCTACGAGCAGTACTTC. Translated: CASSRTGSSYEQYF.

The V gene is TRBV5-1, the J gene TRBJ1-1, with D unresolved. Germline loops: CDR1 SGHRS, CDR2 YFSETQ. V was clipped by 2 bases and J by 3 bases, with 14 bases between them. CDR3 length equals 15 residues. Written as DNA, the CDR3 is TGCGCCAGCAGCTTTGAACCGGGGAGGGACACTGAAGCTTTCTTT. This codes for CASSFEPGRDTEAFF.

The V and J genes are TRBV7-3 and TRBJ1-1; weak D call: TRBD1 (6 bases). The CDR3 totals 12 residues. The germline V gene encodes CDR1 SGHTA and CDR2 FQGTGA. V was trimmed by 4 bases and J by 6 bases, leaving 9 bases between them. The CDR3 spells CASSSGVPEAFF. CDR3 sequence (DNA): TGTGCCAGCAGCTCAGGGGTCCCTGAAGCTTTCTTT.

The V gene is TRBV6-1, the J gene TRBJ1-2, with a possible D match to TRBD1 (6 bases). The V gene's germline CDR1 is MNHNS and CDR2 SASEGT. The CDR3 covers 14 residues. V was clipped by 0 bases and J by 4 bases, with 9 bases between them. CDR3 amino acids: CASSEARTVYGYTF. DNA of the CDR3: TGTGCCAGCAGTGAAGCAAGGACAGTCTATGGCTACACCTTC.

This clone was counted a few times. The chain links TRBV12-5 to TRBJ2-1; D remains ambiguous. Germline CDR1 LGHNT, CDR2 FRNRAP. V shed 5 bases and J shed 6 bases, with 11 bases lying between them. This CDR3 spans 13 amino acids. DNA of the CDR3: TGTGCTAGTGGTCACCTGTCTGGCAATGAGCAGTTCTTC. Translated, it gives CASGHLSGNEQFF. Full variable domain (outside the CDR3, taken from reference TRBV12-5 and TRBJ2-1): DARVTQTPRHKVTEMGQEVTMRCQPILGHNTVFWYRQTMMQGLELLAYFRNRAPLDDSGMPKDRFSAEMPDATLATLKIQPSEPRDSAVYFCASGHLSGNEQFFGPGTRLTVL.

J is TRBJ1-2 and V is TRBV15, with a tentative D call TRBD1 (6 bases). The CDR3 is 12 amino acids. V dropped 8 bases and J dropped 4 bases, with 11 bases sitting between them. The germline CDR1 and CDR2 sequences are LNHNV and YYDKDF (reference sequence). CDR3 loop: CATSAGAYGYTF. The CDR3 coding sequence is TGTGCCACCTCTGCAGGGGCCTATGGCTACACCTTC.

The V call is TRBV5-4, the J call TRBJ1-3; no definite D call. The CDR3 totals 14 residues. Trimming shortened V by 1 base and J by 2 bases, and 7 bases separated the two germline ends. Germline-derived CDR1 and CDR2 are SGHNT and YYREEE (reference sequence). CDR3 loop: CASSLWTAGNTIYF. DNA of the CDR3: TGTGCCAGCAGCTTGTGGACTGCTGGAAACACCATATATTTT.

V is TRBV11-2 and J is TRBJ2-1; 7 nucleotides align to TRBD1. After removal of 1 base from V and 4 bases from J, the junction contained 4 bases not matched to a gene. CDR1 is SGHAT, CDR2 FQNNGV, per germline. There are 15 residues in the CDR3. The CDR3 DNA reads TGTGCCAGCAGCTTAGGACAGGGCCCGTACAATGAGCAGTTCTTC. Protein product: CASSLGQGPYNEQFF.